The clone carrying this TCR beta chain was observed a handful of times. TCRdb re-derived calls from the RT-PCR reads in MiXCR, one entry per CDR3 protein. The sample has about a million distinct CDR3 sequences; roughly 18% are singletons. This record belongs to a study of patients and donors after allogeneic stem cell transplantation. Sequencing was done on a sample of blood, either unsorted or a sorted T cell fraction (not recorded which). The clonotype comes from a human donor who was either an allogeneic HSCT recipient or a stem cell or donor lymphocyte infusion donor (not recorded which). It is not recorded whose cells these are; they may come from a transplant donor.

The CDR3 bases are TGTGCCAGCAGTTATTTCGGAAAACTGTTTTTT. Translating it yields CASSYFGKLFF. The chain carries TRBV6-5 and TRBJ1-4, with unresolved D. This CDR3 has 11 residues. Germline V gene sequence: CDR1 MNHEY, CDR2 SVGAGI. Deletions cut 3 bases from V and 10 bases from J, with 6 bases between.